This TCR beta chain was captured in a study of technical replicates of blood from several donors. CDR1 and CDR2 (germline): SGHRS, YFSETQ. The CDR3 loop spans 16 amino acids. V lost 4 bases and J lost 7; bases outside the gene matches: 14. TCRdb keeps only in-frame clones here, not all; method: immunoSEQ multiplex PCR. The sample yields about 87,000 clones, more than 85% seen once. Sequencing used T cells isolated from PBMCs. This sequence joins TRBV5-1 and TRBJ1-2; 9 bases fit TRBD1. The source is a human donor in good health. The CDR3 here is CASSIYRDRESSGYTF. The CDR3 bases are TGCGCCAGCAGCATCTACCGGGACAGGGAATCGAGTGGCTACACCTTC. Full variable domain (missing parts from reference TRBV5-1 and TRBJ1-2): KAGVTQTPRYLIKTRGQQVTLSCSPISGHRSVSWYQQTPGQGLQFLFEYFSETQRNKGNFPGRFSGRQFSNSRSEMNVSTLELGDSALYLCASSIYRDRESSGYTFGSGTRLTVV.